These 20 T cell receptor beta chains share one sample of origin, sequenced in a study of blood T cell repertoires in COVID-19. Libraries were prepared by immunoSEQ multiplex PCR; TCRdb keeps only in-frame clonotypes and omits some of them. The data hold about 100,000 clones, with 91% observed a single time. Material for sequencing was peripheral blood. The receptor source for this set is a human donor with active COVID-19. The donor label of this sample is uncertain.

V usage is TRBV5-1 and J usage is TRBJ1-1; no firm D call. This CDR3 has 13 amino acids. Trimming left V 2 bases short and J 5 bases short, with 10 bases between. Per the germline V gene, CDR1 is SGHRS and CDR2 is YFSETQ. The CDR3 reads CASSFSSATEAFF. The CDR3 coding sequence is TGCGCCAGCAGCTTTTCTTCCGCGACTGAAGCTTTCTTT.

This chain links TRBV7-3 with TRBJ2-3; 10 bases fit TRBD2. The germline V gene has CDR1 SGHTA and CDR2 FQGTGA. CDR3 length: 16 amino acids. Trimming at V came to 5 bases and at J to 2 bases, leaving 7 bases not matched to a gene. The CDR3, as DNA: TGTGCCAGCAGCCCAATAGCGGGGGGCGACACAGATACGCAGTATTTT. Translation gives CASSPIAGGDTDTQYF.

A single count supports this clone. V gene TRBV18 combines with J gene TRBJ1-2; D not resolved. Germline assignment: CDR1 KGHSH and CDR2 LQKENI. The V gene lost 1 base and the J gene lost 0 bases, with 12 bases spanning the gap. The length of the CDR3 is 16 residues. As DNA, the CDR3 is TGTGCCAGCTCACCACAACTCGGCAGCGCTAACTATGGCTACACCTTC. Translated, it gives CASSPQLGSANYGYTF.

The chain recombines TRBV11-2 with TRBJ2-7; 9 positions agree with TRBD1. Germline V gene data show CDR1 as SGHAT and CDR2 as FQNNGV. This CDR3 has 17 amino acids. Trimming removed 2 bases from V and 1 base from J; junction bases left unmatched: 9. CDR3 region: CASSLRQGDPISYEQYF. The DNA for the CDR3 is TGTGCCAGCAGCTTAAGACAGGGGGACCCCATTTCCTACGAGCAGTACTTC.

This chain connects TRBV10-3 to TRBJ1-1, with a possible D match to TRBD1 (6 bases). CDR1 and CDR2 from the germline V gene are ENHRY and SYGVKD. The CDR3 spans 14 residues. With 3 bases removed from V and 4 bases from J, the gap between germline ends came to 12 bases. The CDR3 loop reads CAISEWQGLTEAFF. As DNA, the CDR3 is TGTGCCATCAGTGAATGGCAGGGGCTCACTGAAGCTTTCTTT.

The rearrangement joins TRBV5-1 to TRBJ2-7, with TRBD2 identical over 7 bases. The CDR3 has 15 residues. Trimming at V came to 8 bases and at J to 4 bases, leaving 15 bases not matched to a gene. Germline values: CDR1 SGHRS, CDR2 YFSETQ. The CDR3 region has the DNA TGCGCCAGTACACTAACTGGCGGGGGATTATACGAGCAGTACTTC. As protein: CASTLTGGGLYEQYF.

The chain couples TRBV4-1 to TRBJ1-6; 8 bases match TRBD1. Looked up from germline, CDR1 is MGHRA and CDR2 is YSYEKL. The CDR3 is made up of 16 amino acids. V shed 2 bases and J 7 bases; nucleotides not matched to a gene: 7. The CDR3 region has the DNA TGCGCCAGCAGCCAACAATGGACAGGGTCCAATTCACCCCTCCACTTT. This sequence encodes CASSQQWTGSNSPLHF.

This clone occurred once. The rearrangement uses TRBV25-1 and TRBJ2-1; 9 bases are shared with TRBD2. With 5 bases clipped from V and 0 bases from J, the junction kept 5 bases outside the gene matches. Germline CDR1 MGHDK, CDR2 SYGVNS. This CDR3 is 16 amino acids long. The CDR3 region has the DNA TGTGCCAGCAGTAATGCGGGGGGGAGCTCCTACAATGAGCAGTTCTTC. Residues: CASSNAGGSSYNEQFF.

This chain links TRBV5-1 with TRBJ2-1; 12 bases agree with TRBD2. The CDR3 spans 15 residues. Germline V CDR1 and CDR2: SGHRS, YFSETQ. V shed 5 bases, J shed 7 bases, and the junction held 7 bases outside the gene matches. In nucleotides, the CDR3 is TGCGCCAGCAGACGTCTAGCGGGGGGGCGGAATGAGCAGTTCTTC. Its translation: CASRRLAGGRNEQFF.

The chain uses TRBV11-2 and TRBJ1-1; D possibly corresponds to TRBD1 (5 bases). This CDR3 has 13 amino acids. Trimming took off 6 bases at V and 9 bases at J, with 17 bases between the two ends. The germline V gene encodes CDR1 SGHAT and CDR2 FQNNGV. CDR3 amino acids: CASRSAFQGKAFF. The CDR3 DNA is TGTGCCAGCAGGTCGGCTTTTCAGGGTAAAGCTTTCTTT.

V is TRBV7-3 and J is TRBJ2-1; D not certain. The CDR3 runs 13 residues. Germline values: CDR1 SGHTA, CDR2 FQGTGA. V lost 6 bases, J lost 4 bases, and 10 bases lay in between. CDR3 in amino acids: CASSSSSYNEQFF. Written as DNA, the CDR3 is TGTGCCAGCAGTTCCTCTTCGTACAATGAGCAGTTCTTC.

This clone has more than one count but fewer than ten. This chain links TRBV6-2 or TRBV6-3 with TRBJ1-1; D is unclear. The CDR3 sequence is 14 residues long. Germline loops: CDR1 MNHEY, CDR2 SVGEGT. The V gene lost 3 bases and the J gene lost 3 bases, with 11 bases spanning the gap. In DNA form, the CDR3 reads TGTGCCAGCAGTTATTCCTTCGGGGACACTGAAGCTTTCTTT. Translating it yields CASSYSFGDTEAFF.

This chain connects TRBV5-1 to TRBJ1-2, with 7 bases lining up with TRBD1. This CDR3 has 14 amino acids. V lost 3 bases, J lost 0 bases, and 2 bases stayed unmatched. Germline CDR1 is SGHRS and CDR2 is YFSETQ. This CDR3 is CASSSGTANYGYTF. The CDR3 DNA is TGCGCCAGCAGCTCAGGGACAGCTAACTATGGCTACACCTTC.

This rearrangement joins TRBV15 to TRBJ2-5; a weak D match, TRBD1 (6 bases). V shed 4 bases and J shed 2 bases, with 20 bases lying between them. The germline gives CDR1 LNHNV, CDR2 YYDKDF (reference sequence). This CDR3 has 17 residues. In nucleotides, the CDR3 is TGTGCCACCAGCAAAGACCCGGACAGTTCTCTACAAGAGACCCAGTACTTC. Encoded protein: CATSKDPDSSLQETQYF.

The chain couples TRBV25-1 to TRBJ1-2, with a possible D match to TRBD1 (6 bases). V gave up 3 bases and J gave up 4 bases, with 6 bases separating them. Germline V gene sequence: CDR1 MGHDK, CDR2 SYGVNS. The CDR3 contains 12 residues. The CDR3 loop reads CASSEDSYGYTF. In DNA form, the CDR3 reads TGTGCCAGCAGTGAGGACAGCTATGGCTACACCTTC.

DNA for the CDR3: TGTGCCAGCAGGGTGACCGGGATGAACACCGGGGAGCTGTTTTTT. This translates into CASRVTGMNTGELFF. This chain uses TRBV3-1 (or the pseudogene TRBV3-2) with TRBJ2-2, with D possibly matching TRBD2 (5 bases). CDR3 length: 15 amino acids. Looked up from germline, CDR1 is LGHDT and CDR2 is YNNKEL (reference sequence). V lost 6 bases and J 1 base, leaving 12 bases between the germline ends.

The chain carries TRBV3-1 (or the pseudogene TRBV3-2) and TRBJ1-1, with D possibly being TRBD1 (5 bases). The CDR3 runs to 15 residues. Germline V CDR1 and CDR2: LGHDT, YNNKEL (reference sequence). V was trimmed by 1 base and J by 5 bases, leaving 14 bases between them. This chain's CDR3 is CASSQGIQGATEAFF. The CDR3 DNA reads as TGTGCCAGCAGCCAAGGCATTCAGGGTGCGACTGAAGCTTTCTTT.

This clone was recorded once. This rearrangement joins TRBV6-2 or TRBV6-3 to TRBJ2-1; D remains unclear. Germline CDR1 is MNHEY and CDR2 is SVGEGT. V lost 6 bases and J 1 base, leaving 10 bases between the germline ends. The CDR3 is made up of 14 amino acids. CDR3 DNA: TGTGCCAGCAGCGTTTCCCGGTCCTACAATGAGCAGTTCTTC. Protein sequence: CASSVSRSYNEQFF.

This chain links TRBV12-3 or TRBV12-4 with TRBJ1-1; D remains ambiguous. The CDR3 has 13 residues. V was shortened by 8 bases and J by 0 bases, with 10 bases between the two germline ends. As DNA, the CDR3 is TGTGCCAGCGGCGAACAGATGAACACTGAAGCTTTCTTT. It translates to CASGEQMNTEAFF.

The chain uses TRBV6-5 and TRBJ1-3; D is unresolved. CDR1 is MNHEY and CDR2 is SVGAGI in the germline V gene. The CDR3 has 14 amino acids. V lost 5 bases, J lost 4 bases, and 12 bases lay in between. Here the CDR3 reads CASSTRQWGNTIYF. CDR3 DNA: TGTGCCAGCAGTACTAGACAATGGGGAAACACCATATATTTT.